These 8 T cell receptor beta chains originate from one sample sequenced in a study of T cells in Graves' hyperthyroidism and ophthalmopathy. RNA transcripts yielded amplified TCR beta CDR3 regions. HTBI primers were the set used in a first-round RT-PCR of the TCR CDR3. TCRdb reprocessed the multiplex PCR reads via MiXCR and lists one record per CDR3 protein. Of 700,000 or so distinct CDR3 sequences listed, around 17% were seen once; the top ten hold around 7.7%. Sequencing was carried out using blood. The receptors shown here come from a man younger than 35 with Graves' hyperthyroidism.

The table lists this clonotype with many counts. The chain carries TRBV28 and TRBJ2-7, with D maybe TRBD1 (6 bases). This CDR3 spans 13 amino acids. Germline assignment: CDR1 MDHEN and CDR2 SYDVKM. V was clipped by 5 bases and J by 0 bases, with 8 bases between them. The CDR3 spells CASSGDNSYEQYF. The CDR3 nucleotides read TGTGCCAGCAGTGGGGACAACTCCTACGAGCAGTACTTC.

The V call is TRBV7-9, the J call TRBJ2-1; D gene ambiguous. The V end lost 4 bases, the J end lost 5 bases, and 6 bases lay between the germline ends. This CDR3 spans 12 amino acids. Germline CDR1 SEHNR, CDR2 FQNEAQ (reference sequence). The CDR3 reads CASSYNNNEQFF. In DNA, the CDR3 is TGTGCCAGCAGCTACAACAACAATGAGCAGTTCTTC.

This chain joins TRBV20-1 and TRBJ1-1; 9 bases are shared with TRBD1. Germline CDR1 is DFQATT and CDR2 is SNEGSKA (reference sequence). J lost 2 bases, V lost 4 bases, and 5 bases had no gene match. The CDR3 is made up of 14 amino acids. The CDR3 DNA follows: TGCAGTGCTACCACAGGGGGCGGCAACACTGAAGCTTTCTTT. Translated: CSATTGGGNTEAFF.

This clonotype was seen ten or more times. This rearrangement joins TRBV27 to TRBJ2-1; D assignment may be TRBD1 or TRBD2 (6 bases each). The CDR3 runs 17 residues. The V end lost 3 bases, the J end lost 5 bases, and 20 bases lay between the germline ends. Germline lookup yields CDR1 MNHEY and CDR2 SMNVEV (reference sequence). The CDR3 nucleotides read TGTGCCAGCAGTTTCAACTACGACAGGAGGGGTAACAATGAGCAGTTCTTC. It is translated as CASSFNYDRRGNNEQFF.

The count of this clonotype is one. Here the CDR3 DNA reads TGCAGTGCTAGAGATGGCCTAGCGGGAGGGGGCAATGAGCAGTTCTTC. Translation gives CSARDGLAGGGNEQFF. The V call is TRBV20-1, the J call TRBJ2-1; 12 nucleotides match TRBD2. The CDR3 consists of 16 residues. V was clipped by 0 bases and J by 6 bases; unmatched bases: 6. Germline V gene data show CDR1 as DFQATT and CDR2 as SNEGSKA (reference sequence).

In regard to this clonotype: This sequence may be a read error, since a much larger clone differs from it by one base. Because it lacks the conserved phenylalanine or tryptophan at the end, this CDR3 is likely a read error. The chain links TRBV7-8 to TRBJ2-1, with 12 bases matching TRBD2. The CDR3 covers 18 residues. After removal of 5 bases from V and 5 bases from J, the junction contained 13 bases not matched to a gene. Germline CDR1 reads SGHVS; CDR2 reads FQNEAQ. CDR3 nucleotides: TGTGCCAGCAGCCCCGCGGCTAGCGGGAGGGGTTGGGACAATGAGCAGTTCCTC. This gives the protein CASSPAASGRGWDNEQFL.

The genes are TRBV7-9 and TRBJ1-5, with D possibly matching TRBD1 (6 bases). The CDR3 is 15 amino acids. V was trimmed by 9 bases and J by 0 bases, leaving 15 bases between them. Germline V gene lookup returns CDR1 SEHNR and CDR2 FQNEAQ (reference sequence). The CDR3 bases are TGTGCCAGTAGTTCGGACAGTGATAGCAATCAGCCCCAGCATTTT. It translates to CASSSDSDSNQPQHF.

The V call is TRBV28, the J call TRBJ2-7; D unresolved. The V gene's germline CDR1 is MDHEN and CDR2 SYDVKM. There are 12 residues in the CDR3. V lost 4 bases and J 4 bases, leaving 8 bases between the germline ends. The CDR3 region has the DNA TGTGCCAGCAGTTCCACTCAGTACGAGCAGTACTTC. This gives the protein CASSSTQYEQYF.